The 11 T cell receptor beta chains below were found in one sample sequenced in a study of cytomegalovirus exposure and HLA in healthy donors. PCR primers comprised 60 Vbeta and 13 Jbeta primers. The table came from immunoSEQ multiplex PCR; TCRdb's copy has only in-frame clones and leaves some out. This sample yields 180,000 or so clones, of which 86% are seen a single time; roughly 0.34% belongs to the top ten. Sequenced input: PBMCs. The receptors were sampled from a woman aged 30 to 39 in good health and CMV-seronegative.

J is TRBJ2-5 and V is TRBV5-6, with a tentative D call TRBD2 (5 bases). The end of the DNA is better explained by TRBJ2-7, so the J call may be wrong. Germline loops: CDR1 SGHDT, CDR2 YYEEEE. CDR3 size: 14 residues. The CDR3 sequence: CASSLLARSYEQYF. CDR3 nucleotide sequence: TGTGCCAGCTCTTTGTTAGCGCGGTCCTACGAGCAGTACTTC.

The CDR3 reads CASSPRGGTNTEAFF. The DNA of the CDR3 is TGTGCCAGCTCACCAAGGGGAGGAACGAACACTGAAGCTTTCTTT. The chain carries TRBV18 and TRBJ1-1; D possibly corresponds to TRBD1 (5 bases). The V gene's germline CDR1 is KGHSH and CDR2 LQKENI. This CDR3 region has 15 residues. V lost 2 bases and J 1 base, leaving 11 bases between the germline ends.

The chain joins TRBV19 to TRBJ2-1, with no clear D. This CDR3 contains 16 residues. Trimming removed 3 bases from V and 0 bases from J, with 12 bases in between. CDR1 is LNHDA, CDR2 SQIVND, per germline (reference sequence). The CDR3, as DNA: TGTGCCAGTAGTATTGCGGTCGGCTTCTCCTACAATGAGCAGTTCTTC. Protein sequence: CASSIAVGFSYNEQFF. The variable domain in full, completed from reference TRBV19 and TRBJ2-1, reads DGGITQSPKYLFRKEGQNVTLSCEQNLNHDAMYWYRQDPGQGLRLIYYSQIVNDFQKGDIAEGYSVSREKKESFPLTVTSAQKNPTAFYLCASSIAVGFSYNEQFFGPGTRLTVL.

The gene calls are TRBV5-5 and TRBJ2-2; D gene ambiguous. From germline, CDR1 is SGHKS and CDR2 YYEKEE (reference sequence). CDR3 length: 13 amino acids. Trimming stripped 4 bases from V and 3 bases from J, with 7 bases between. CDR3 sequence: CASSREDTGELFF. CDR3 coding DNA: TGTGCCAGCAGCAGAGAGGACACCGGGGAGCTGTTTTTT.

Here the CDR3 reads CASSLRLAGGSDTQYF. In nucleotides, the CDR3 is TGTGCCAGCAGCCTGCGACTAGCGGGGGGCTCAGATACGCAGTATTTT. This chain uses TRBV11-3 with TRBJ2-3, with TRBD2 identical over 13 bases. The CDR3 totals 16 residues. Germline V gene data show CDR1 as SGHNT and CDR2 as YENEEA. J was trimmed by 4 bases and V by 5 bases; bases with no gene match: 6. Looking up the rest from reference TRBV11-3 and TRBJ2-3 gives the full variable domain: EAGVVQSPRYKIIEKKQPVAFWCNPISGHNTLYWYLQNLGQGPELLIRYENEEAVDDSQLPKDRFSAERLKGVDSTLKIQPAELGDSAVYLCASSLRLAGGSDTQYFGPGTRLTVL.

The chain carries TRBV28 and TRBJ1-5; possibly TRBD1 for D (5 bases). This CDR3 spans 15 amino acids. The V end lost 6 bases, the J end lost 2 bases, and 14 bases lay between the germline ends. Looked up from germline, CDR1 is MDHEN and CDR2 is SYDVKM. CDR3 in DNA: TGTGCCAGCAGCTCTCGGCCGGGGGGCAATCAGCCCCAGCATTTT. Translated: CASSSRPGGNQPQHF.

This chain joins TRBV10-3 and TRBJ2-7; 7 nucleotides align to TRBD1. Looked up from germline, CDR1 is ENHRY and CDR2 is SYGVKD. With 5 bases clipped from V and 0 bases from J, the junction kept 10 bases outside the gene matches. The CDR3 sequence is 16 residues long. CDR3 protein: CAISFTTRTGSYEQYF. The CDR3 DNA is TGTGCCATCAGTTTCACTACTCGGACAGGCTCCTACGAGCAGTACTTC.

In nucleotides, the CDR3 is TGTGCCTGGAGTTTAGGACTAGCGGGTAGGAAGGGGGGGGATACGCAGTATTTT. As protein: CAWSLGLAGRKGGDTQYF. The gene calls are TRBV30 and TRBJ2-3; the match to TRBD2 covers 11 bases. CDR3 length: 18 amino acids. Germline CDR1 reads GTSNPN; CDR2 reads SVGIG (reference sequence). V lost 2 bases and J lost 6; bases outside the gene matches: 16.

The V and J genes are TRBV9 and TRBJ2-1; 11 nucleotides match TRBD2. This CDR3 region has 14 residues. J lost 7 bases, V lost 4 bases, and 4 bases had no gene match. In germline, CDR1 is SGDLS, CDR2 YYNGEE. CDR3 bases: TGTGCCAGCAGCCCTAGCGGGGGGCCAAATGAGCAGTTCTTC. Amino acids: CASSPSGGPNEQFF.

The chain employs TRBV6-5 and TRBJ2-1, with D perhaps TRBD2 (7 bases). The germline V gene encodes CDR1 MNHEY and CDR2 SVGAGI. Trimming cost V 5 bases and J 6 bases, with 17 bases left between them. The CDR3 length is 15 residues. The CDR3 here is CASSKGLRGGNEQFF. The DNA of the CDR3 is TGTGCCAGCAGTAAGGGGCTTAGGGGGGGCAATGAGCAGTTCTTC.

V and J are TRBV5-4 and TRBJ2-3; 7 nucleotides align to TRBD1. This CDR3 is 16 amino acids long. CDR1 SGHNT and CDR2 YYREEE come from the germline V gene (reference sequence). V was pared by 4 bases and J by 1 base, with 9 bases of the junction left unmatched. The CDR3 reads CASSPPGGLGTDTQYF. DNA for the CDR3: TGTGCCAGCAGCCCCCCAGGGGGATTAGGCACAGATACGCAGTATTTT.